In this sample, the clone carrying this T cell receptor beta chain turned up a few times. Its target is not known. Semi-nested PCR with Nested Universal Primer A followed constant-region reverse priming of full-length variable regions. In TCRdb, the 5' RACE reads were re-called with MiXCR into one record per CDR3 protein. The sample has around 57,000 distinct CDR3 sequences; about 28% are singletons. This CDR3 region has 14 residues. Per germline, CDR1 DFQATT and CDR2 SNEGSKA (reference sequence). Trimming removed 1 base from V and 7 bases from J, with 16 bases in between. The memory fraction was CD4+CD45RO+CD25- cells. The study's findings and limits: Tumor Treg TCRs overlapped most with tumor naive CD4+ cells. The larger cohort examined one V-J beta rearrangement, not whole repertoires.

The chain employs TRBV20-1 and TRBJ1-2; D possibly corresponds to TRBD1 (5 bases). Sequenced material: tumor-infiltrating memory CD4+ T cells sorted from the breast tumor. Subset: memory CD4+ T cells, CD4+CD45RO+CD25-. The receptor was derived from a female donor with breast cancer. DNA for the CDR3: TGCAGTGCTAGAGGAGACAGTTCGGGACCTGGCTACACCTTC. This translates into CSARGDSSGPGYTF.